The source of this TCR beta chain is a study of technical replicates of blood from a few donors. The repertoire was sequenced with immunoSEQ multiplex PCR; TCRdb's copy has only in-frame clones and lacks some. The table includes over 50,000 clones, more than 95% detected once. The CDR3 is 12 residues long. The V gene lost 0 bases and the J gene lost 8 bases, with 8 bases spanning the gap. Germline lookup yields CDR1 GTSNPN and CDR2 SVGIG (reference sequence). The sequenced material came from T cells isolated from PBMCs. V usage is TRBV30 and J usage is TRBJ2-1; D unclear. This clonotype originated in a human donor in good health. CDR3 nucleotides: TGTGCCTGGAGTGTACGGTACCATGAGCAGTTCTTC. Its translation is CAWSVRYHEQFF.